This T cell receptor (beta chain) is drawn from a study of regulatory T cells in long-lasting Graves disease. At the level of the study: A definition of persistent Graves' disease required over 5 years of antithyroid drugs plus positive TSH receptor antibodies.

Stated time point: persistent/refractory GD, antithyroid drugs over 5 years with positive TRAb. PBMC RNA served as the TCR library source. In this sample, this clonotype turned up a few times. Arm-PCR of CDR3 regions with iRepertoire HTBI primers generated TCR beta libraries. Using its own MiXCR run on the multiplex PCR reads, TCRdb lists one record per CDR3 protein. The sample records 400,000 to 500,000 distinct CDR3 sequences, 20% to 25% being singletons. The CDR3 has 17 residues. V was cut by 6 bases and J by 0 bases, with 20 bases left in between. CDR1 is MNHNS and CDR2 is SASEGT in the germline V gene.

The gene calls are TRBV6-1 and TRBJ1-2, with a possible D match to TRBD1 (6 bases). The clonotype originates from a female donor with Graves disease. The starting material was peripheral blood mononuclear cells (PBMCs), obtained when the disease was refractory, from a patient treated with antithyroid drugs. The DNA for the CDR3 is TGTGCCAGCAGGGGTTTGGACAGCGCTTCCCCTAACTATGGCTACACCTTC. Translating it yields CASRGLDSASPNYGYTF.